This T cell receptor beta chain is from a study of identical twins' blood T cells. Authors' methods: Per-library CDR3 reads ranged about 2.2 to 4 million; clonotypes, ~90,000 to ~550,000. Via MiXCR, TCRdb re-called the 5' RACE reads, giving one row per CDR3 protein. TCRdb, not the original authors, processed these V and J calls. The sample records 350,000 to 400,000 distinct CDR3 sequences, around 30% being singletons. This clonotype occurred many times. Germline lookup yields CDR1 SGHVS and CDR2 FQNEAQ. V lost 2 bases and J lost 4, with 6 bases in between. The CDR3 runs to 13 residues. The TCR sequence derives from a woman between 18 and 55 years old in good health. V gene TRBV7-8 combines with J gene TRBJ1-5; no firm D call. The sample taken for sequencing was PBMCs. In DNA, the CDR3 is TGTGCCAGCAGCTTAACGAGTAATCAGCCCCAGCATTTT. It yields the protein CASSLTSNQPQHF.